The 8 T cell receptor beta chains below all came from one sample that was sequenced in a study of blood T cells in healthy people across ages. Together with a sample-barcoded 5' primer, a J-beta primer mix was included in a second PCR lasting roughly 6 to 12 cycles. TCRdb processed the 5' RACE reads anew with MiXCR; each CDR3 protein has one entry. The sample lists roughly 1,000,000 distinct CDR3 sequences; under 30% were seen once. The data were also submitted as part of a second study, on T cells of mothers and their children.

Material for sequencing was blood. The receptors derive from a girl between 2 and 10 years old in good health.

In DNA, the CDR3 is TGCGCCAGCAGCTTAGGGACTAGCAAACAAGAGACCCAGTACTTC. Translation gives CASSLGTSKQETQYF. The rearrangement uses TRBV5-1 and TRBJ2-5; 9 nucleotides agree with TRBD2. The CDR3 spans 15 residues. The germline V gene encodes CDR1 SGHRS and CDR2 YFSETQ. The V segment lost 2 bases and the J segment 2 bases; nucleotides outside the gene matches: 4.

Details on this clonotype: The junction departs from the called germline gene at one end, perhaps through a read error. V usage is TRBV2 and J usage is TRBJ2-7; 8 bases match TRBD1. Germline V CDR1 and CDR2: SNHLY, FYNNEI. The CDR3 has 15 residues. CDR3 protein: CASNRQDRVTYERYF. CDR3 bases: TGTGCCAGCAACCGACAGGACAGGGTTACCTACGAGCGGTACTTC.

The chain has TRBV20-1 and TRBJ2-3; no reliable D call. Germline values: CDR1 DFQATT, CDR2 SNEGSKA (reference sequence). This CDR3 contains 15 residues. The V end was cut by 6 bases, the J end by 0 bases, with 16 bases between. CDR3 loop: CSAWSSGPSTDTQYF. The DNA of the CDR3 is TGCAGTGCGTGGTCCTCCGGGCCTAGCACAGATACGCAGTATTTT.

The chain couples TRBV5-1 to TRBJ2-1, with 10 bases that match TRBD2. Germline CDR1 is SGHRS and CDR2 is YFSETQ. This CDR3 region has 17 residues. V dropped 0 bases and J dropped 6; count of bases not matched to a gene: 9. For the CDR3, the DNA is TGCGCCAGCAGCTTGGGATTACTAGCGGGAAAGAGCAATGAGCAGTTCTTC. Translation gives CASSLGLLAGKSNEQFF.

In its sample, this clonotype was seen a few times. The chain employs TRBV5-1 and TRBJ2-1; 13 nucleotides line up with TRBD2. V gave up 7 bases and J gave up 5 bases; unmatched junction bases: 0. The CDR3 is made up of 13 amino acids. The germline V gene has CDR1 SGHRS and CDR2 YFSETQ. CDR3 coding DNA: TGCGCCAGCGGGACTAGCGGGAACAATGAGCAGTTCTTC. It specifies CASGTSGNNEQFF.

V is TRBV7-2 and J is TRBJ2-1, with unresolved D. V was clipped by 5 bases and J by 4 bases, with 18 bases between them. Looked up from germline, CDR1 is SGHTA and CDR2 is FQGNSA. CDR3 size: 16 residues. CDR3 coding DNA: TGTGCCAGCAGCCCTACTTGGGTCGACGGATACAATGAGCAGTTCTTC. Its protein is CASSPTWVDGYNEQFF. Filled out from reference TRBV7-2 and TRBJ2-1, the complete variable domain reads GAGVSQSPSNKVTEKGKDVELRCDPISGHTALYWYRQSLGQGLEFLIYFQGNSAPDKSGLPSDRFSAERTGGSVSTLTIQRTQQEDSAVYLCASSPTWVDGYNEQFFGPGTRLTVL.

This clonotype was seen many times. V usage is TRBV27 and J usage is TRBJ2-7; either TRBD1 or TRBD2 may supply D (5 bases each). The CDR3 runs 12 residues. From germline, CDR1 is MNHEY and CDR2 SMNVEV (reference sequence). Between the trimmed V and J ends, which lost 6 bases and 0 bases, there was a span of 6 bases. CDR3 loop: CASRGTSYEQYF. The CDR3 DNA follows: TGTGCCAGCAGAGGGACCTCCTACGAGCAGTACTTC.

V usage is TRBV4-3 and J usage is TRBJ2-7; D remains unclear. The V end lost 0 bases, the J end lost 6 bases, and 9 bases lay between the germline ends. The CDR3 contains 13 residues. From germline, CDR1 is LGHNA and CDR2 YSLEER. The CDR3 DNA reads TGCGCCAGCAGCCAAGATCCCCGTTCCGAGCAGTACTTC. Translating gives CASSQDPRSEQYF.